This T cell receptor beta chain was captured in a study of T cells in Graves' hyperthyroidism and ophthalmopathy. Amplification of TCR beta CDR3 regions was performed using RNA transcripts as template. The TCR CDR3 first-round RT-PCR relied on the HTBI primer set. TCRdb itself ran the multiplex PCR reads through MiXCR, one entry per CDR3 protein. The data hold more than 500,000 distinct CDR3 sequences, with roughly 50% observed a single time. Reasons for excluding patients were uncontrolled infection, other autoimmune disease, pregnancy or lactation. Ten or more counts support this clonotype. Sequencing input: peripheral blood or thyroid tissue (not recorded which). This clonotype originated in an adult woman with Graves' disease, either hyperthyroidism or ophthalmopathy (not recorded which).

In nucleotides, the CDR3 is TGCGCCAGCCATACTAGCGGGAGTCGACATGAGCAGTTCTTC. The encoded protein is CASHTSGSRHEQFF. The genes are TRBV5-1 and TRBJ2-1; 11 bases are a match to TRBD2. This CDR3 is 14 amino acids long. CDR1 and CDR2 from the germline V gene are SGHRS and YFSETQ. V lost 7 bases to trimming and J lost 8 bases; unmatched junction nucleotides: 8.